Below, one T cell receptor beta chain is given with its context. These data come from a study of preoperative IRX-2 immunotherapy in early breast cancer. V was clipped by 2 bases and J by 4 bases; unmatched bases: 5. CDR3 length: 14 amino acids. Germline CDR1 reads MNHGY; CDR2 reads SAAAGT. Treatment described: preoperative locoregional IRX-2 cytokine immunotherapy. Patients received preoperative, locoregional IRX-2 cytokine immunotherapy in a phase Ib study. Libraries were prepared by immunoSEQ multiplex PCR; TCRdb keeps only in-frame clonotypes and omits some of them. The sample gives approximately 100,000 clones, just over 85% of which show up once; roughly 1.9% is in the top ten.

The sequence was obtained from a human donor with breast cancer. Source: tumor tissue, taken after IRX-2 immunotherapy. This chain joins TRBV6-8 and TRBJ2-7; 7 nucleotides line up with TRBD1. The DNA of the CDR3 is TGTGCCAGCAGTTACGGGACAGTTTGGTACGAGCAGTACTTC. Translation gives CASSYGTVWYEQYF.